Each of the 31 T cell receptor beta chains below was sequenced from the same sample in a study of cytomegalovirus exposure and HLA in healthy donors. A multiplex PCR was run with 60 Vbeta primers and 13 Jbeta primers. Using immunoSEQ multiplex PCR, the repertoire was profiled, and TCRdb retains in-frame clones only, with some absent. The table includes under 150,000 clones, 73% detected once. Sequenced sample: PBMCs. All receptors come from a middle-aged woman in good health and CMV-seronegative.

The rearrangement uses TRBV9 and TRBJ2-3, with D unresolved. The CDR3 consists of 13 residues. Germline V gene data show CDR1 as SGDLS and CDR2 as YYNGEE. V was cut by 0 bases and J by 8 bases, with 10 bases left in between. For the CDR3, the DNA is TGTGCCAGCAGCGTAGGGCTCTTGTCTACGCAGTATTTT. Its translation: CASSVGLLSTQYF. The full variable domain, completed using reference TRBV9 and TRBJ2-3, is DSGVTQTPKHLITATGQRVTLRCSPRSGDLSVYWYQQSLDQGLQFLIQYYNGEERAKGNILERFSAQQFPDLHSELNLSSLELGDSALYFCASSVGLLSTQYFGPGTRLTVL.

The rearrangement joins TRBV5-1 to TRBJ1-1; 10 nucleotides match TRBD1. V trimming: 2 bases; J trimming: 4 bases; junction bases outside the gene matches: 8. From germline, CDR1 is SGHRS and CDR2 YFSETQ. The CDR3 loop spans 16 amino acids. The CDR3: CASSFRQGATGTEAFF. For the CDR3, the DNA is TGCGCCAGCAGCTTCCGACAGGGGGCGACAGGCACTGAAGCTTTCTTT.

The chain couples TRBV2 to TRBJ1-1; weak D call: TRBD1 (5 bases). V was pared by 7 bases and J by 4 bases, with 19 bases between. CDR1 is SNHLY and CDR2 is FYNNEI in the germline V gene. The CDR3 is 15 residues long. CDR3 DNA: TGTGCCAGCATCCTCTCGGACACACCGAGCACTGAAGCTTTCTTT. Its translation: CASILSDTPSTEAFF.

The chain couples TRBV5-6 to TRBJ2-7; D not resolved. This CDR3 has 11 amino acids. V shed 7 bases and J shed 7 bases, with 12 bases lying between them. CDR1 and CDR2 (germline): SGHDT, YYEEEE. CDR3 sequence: CASGVAFEQYF. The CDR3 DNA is TGTGCCAGCGGAGTAGCTTTTGAGCAGTACTTC.

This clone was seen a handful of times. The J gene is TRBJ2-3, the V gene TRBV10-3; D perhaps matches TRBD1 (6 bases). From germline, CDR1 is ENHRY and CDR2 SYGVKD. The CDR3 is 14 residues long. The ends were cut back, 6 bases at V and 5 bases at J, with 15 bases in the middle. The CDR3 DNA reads TGTGCCATCAGAGGGGGTAGGGCGGGAGATACGCAGTATTTT. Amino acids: CAIRGGRAGDTQYF.

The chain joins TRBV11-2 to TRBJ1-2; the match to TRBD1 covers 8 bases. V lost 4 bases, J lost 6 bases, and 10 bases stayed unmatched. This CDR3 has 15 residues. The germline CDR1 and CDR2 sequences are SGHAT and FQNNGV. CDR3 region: CASSSRRGPFHGYTF. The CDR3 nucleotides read TGTGCCAGCAGCTCGCGCAGGGGGCCTTTTCATGGCTACACCTTC.

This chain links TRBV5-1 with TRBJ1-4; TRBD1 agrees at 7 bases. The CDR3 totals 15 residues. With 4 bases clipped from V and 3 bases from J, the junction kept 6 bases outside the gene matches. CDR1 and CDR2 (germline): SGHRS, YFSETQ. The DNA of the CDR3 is TGCGCCAGCAGCCCGACGGGACAGCCTAATGAAAAACTGTTTTTT. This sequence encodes CASSPTGQPNEKLFF.

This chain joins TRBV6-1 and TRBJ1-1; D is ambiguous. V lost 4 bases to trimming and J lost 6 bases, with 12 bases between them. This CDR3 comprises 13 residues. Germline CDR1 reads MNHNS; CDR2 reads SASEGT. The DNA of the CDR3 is TGTGCCAGCAGTGTCGGGTCCGATCCTGAAGCTTTCTTT. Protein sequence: CASSVGSDPEAFF.

The CDR3 spells CASSPMEGNEAFF. The CDR3 DNA sequence: TGTGCCAGCTCACCAATGGAGGGTAATGAAGCTTTCTTT. The V gene is TRBV18, the J gene TRBJ1-1; D is ambiguous. CDR3 size: 13 residues. V dropped 2 bases and J dropped 7 bases, with 11 bases sitting between them. Germline V lookup: CDR1 KGHSH, CDR2 LQKENI.

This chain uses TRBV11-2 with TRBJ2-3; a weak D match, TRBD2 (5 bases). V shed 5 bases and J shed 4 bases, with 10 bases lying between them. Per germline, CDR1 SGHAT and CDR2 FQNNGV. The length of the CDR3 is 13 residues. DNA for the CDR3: TGTGCCAGCAGCCATCTGGAGGCAGATACGCAGTATTTT. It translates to CASSHLEADTQYF.

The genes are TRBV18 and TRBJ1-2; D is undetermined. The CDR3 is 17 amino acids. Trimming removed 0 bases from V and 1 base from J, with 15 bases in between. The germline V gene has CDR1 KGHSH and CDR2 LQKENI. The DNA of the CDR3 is TGTGCCAGCTCACCACCCCAATCCGCAGGATATAACTATGGCTACACCTTC. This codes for CASSPPQSAGYNYGYTF.

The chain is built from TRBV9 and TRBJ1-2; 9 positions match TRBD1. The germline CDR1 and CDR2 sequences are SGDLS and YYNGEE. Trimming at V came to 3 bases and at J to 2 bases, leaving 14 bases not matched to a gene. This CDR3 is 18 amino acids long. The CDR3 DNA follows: TGTGCCAGCAGCGATACTACAGGGGGCGTCCCCTCCAACTATGGCTACACCTTC. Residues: CASSDTTGGVPSNYGYTF.

This CDR3 is CASSESGGATDTQYF. The DNA for the CDR3 is TGTGCCAGCAGTGAAAGCGGGGGGGCCACAGATACGCAGTATTTT. The rearrangement links TRBV6-4 to TRBJ2-3; TRBD2 matches 10 bases. CDR1 and CDR2 from the germline V gene are MRHNA and SNTAGT. V was clipped by 3 bases and J by 2 bases; unmatched bases: 2. The CDR3 has 15 residues.

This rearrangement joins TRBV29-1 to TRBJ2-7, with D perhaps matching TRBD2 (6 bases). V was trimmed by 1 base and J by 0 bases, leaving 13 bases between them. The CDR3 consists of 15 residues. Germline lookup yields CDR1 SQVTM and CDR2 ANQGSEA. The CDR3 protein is CSVEGRAGRSYEQYF. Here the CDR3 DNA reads TGCAGCGTTGAAGGGAGGGCGGGGCGCTCCTACGAGCAGTACTTC.

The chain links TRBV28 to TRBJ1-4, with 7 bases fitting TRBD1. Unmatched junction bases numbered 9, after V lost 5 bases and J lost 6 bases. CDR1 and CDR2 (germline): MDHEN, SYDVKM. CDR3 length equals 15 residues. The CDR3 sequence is CASSRADRADEKLFF. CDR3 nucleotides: TGTGCCAGCAGTCGGGCTGACAGGGCTGATGAAAAACTGTTTTTT.

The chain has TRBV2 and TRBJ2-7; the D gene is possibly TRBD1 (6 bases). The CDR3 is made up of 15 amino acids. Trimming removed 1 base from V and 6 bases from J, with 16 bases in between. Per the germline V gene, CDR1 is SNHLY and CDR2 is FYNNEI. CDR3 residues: CASSEGAGELGEQYV. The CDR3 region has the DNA TGTGCCAGCAGTGAAGGGGCAGGGGAACTAGGCGAGCAGTACGTC.

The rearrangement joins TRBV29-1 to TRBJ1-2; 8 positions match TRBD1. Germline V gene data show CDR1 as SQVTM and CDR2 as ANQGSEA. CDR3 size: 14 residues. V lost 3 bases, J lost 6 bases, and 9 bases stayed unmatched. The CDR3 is CSVDRGLDGDGYTF. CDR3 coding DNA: TGCAGCGTTGACAGGGGGCTGGACGGGGATGGCTACACCTTC.

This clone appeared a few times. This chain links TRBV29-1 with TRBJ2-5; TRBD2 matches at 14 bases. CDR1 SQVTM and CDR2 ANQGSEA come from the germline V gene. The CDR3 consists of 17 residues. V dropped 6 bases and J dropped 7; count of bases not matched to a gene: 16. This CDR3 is CSVRFPGLAGVRGTQYF. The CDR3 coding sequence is TGCAGCGTCCGCTTCCCGGGACTAGCGGGGGTTCGTGGGACCCAGTACTTC.

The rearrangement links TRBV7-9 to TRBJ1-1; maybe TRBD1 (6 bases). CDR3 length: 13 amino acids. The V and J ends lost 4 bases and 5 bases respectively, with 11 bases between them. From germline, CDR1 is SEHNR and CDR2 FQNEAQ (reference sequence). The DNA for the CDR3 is TGTGCCAGCAGCTGGGGGGGGCGGACTGAAGCTTTCTTT. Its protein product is CASSWGGRTEAFF.

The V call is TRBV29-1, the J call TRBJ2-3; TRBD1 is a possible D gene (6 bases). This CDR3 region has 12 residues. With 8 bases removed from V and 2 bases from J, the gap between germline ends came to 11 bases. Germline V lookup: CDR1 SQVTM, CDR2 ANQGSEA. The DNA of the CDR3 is TGCAGCATTGGACAGTCCACAGATACGCAGTATTTT. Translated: CSIGQSTDTQYF.

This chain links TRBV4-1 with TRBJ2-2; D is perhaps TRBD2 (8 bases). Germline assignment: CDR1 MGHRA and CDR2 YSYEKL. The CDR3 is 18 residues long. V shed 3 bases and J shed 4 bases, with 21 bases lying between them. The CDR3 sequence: CASSHQPPGGDSTGELFF. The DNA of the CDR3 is TGCGCCAGCAGCCACCAGCCCCCGGGGGGGGACAGCACCGGGGAGCTGTTTTTT.

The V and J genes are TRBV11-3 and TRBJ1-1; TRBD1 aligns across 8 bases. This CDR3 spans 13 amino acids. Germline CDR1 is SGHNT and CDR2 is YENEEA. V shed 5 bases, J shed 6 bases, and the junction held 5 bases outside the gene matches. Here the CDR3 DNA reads TGTGCCAGCAGCACCGGGACAGGCGCTGAAGCTTTCTTT. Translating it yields CASSTGTGAEAFF. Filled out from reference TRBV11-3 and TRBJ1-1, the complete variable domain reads EAGVVQSPRYKIIEKKQPVAFWCNPISGHNTLYWYLQNLGQGPELLIRYENEEAVDDSQLPKDRFSAERLKGVDSTLKIQPAELGDSAVYLCASSTGTGAEAFFGQGTRLTVV.

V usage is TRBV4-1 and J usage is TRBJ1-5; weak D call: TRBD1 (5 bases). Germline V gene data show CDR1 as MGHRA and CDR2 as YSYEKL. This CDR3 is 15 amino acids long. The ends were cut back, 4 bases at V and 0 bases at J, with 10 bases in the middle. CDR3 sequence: CASSRNRFSNQPQHF. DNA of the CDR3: TGCGCCAGCAGCCGAAACAGGTTTAGCAATCAGCCCCAGCATTTT.

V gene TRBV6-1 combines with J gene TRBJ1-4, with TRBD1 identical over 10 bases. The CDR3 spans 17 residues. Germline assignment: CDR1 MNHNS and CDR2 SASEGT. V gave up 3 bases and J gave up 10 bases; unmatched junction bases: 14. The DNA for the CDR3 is TGTGCCAGCAGTGAGAGGCTAACGGGACAGGGGACCATAAAACTGTTTTTT. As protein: CASSERLTGQGTIKLFF.

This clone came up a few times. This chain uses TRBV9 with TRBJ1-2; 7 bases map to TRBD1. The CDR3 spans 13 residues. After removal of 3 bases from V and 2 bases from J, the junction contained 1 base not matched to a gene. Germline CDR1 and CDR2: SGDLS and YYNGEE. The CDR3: CASSEGGNYGYTF. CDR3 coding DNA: TGTGCCAGCAGCGAAGGGGGCAACTATGGCTACACCTTC.

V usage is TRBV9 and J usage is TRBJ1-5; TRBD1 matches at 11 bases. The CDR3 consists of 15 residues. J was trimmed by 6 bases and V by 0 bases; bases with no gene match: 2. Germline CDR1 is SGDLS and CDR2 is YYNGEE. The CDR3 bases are TGTGCCAGCAGCGTAGATGGGACAGGGGGTCAGCCCCAGCATTTT. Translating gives CASSVDGTGGQPQHF.

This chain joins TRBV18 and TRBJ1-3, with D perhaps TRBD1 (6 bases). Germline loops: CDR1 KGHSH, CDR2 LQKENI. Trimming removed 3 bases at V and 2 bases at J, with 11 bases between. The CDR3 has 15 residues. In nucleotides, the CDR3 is TGTGCCAGCTCACCGCCAGGGGTTACTGGAAACACCATATATTTT. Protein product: CASSPPGVTGNTIYF.

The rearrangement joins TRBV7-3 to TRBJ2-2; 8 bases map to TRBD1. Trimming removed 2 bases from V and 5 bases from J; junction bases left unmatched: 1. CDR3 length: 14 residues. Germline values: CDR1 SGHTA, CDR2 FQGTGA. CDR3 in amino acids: CASSLGQGTGELFF. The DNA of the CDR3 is TGTGCCAGCAGCTTAGGACAGGGAACCGGGGAGCTGTTTTTT.

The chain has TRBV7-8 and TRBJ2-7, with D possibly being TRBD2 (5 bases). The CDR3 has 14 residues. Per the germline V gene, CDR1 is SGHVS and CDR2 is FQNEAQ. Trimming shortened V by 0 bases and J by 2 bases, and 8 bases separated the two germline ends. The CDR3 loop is CASSLALAAYEQYF. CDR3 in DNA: TGTGCCAGCAGCTTAGCTCTAGCTGCCTACGAGCAGTACTTC.

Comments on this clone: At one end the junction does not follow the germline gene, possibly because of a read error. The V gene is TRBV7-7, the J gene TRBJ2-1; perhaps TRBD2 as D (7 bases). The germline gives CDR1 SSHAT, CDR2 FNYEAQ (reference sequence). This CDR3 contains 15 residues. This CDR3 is CASSPAGGLRNEQFF. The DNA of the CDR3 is TGTGCTAGCAGCCCTGCCGGGGGGCTTCGCAATGAGCAGTTCTTC.

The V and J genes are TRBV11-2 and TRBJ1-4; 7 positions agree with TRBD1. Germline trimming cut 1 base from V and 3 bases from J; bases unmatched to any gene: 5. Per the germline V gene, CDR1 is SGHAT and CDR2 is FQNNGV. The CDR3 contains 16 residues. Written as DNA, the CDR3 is TGTGCCAGCAGCTTAGGGTGGACAGGTCCTAATGAAAAACTGTTTTTT. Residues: CASSLGWTGPNEKLFF. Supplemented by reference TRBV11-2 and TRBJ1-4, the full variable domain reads EAGVAQSPRYKIIEKRQSVAFWCNPISGHATLYWYQQILGQGPKLLIQFQNNGVVDDSQLPKDRFSAERLKGVDSTLKIQPAKLEDSAVYLCASSLGWTGPNEKLFFGSGTQLSVL.